The 17 T cell receptor beta chains presented below share a single source sample, sequenced in a study of T cells in localized non-small cell lung cancer. Method: immunoSEQ multiplex PCR; TCRdb's copy keeps in-frame clones and lacks some. This table holds about 33,000 clones, 90% found once. The sample in question was peripheral blood, obtained before any cancer treatment. These receptors all stem from a man aged 40 to 70 with stage I lung adenocarcinoma.

The chain couples TRBV14 to TRBJ1-2; TRBD1 matches 8 bases. J was trimmed by 3 bases and V by 1 base; bases with no gene match: 13. This CDR3 comprises 18 residues. Germline CDR1 is SGHDN and CDR2 is FVKESK. The chain's CDR3 is CASSQAVQGALGDYGYTF. The CDR3 DNA reads TGTGCCAGCAGCCAAGCGGTCCAGGGGGCTCTAGGTGACTATGGCTACACCTTC.

The chain uses TRBV6-1 and TRBJ2-7; the D is unclear. V lost 3 bases, J lost 0 bases, and 9 bases lay in between. CDR3 size: 14 residues. Per the germline V gene, CDR1 is MNHNS and CDR2 is SASEGT. CDR3 sequence: CASSDQQSSYEQYF. The CDR3 region has the DNA TGTGCCAGCAGTGACCAACAGAGCTCCTACGAGCAGTACTTC.

This chain links TRBV12-5 with TRBJ1-2; 10 bases align to TRBD1. The CDR3 is 14 residues long. CDR1 is LGHNT, CDR2 FRNRAP, per germline. After removal of 1 base from V and 6 bases from J, the junction contained 2 bases not matched to a gene. The CDR3: CASGLGTGGDGYTF. CDR3 nucleotide sequence: TGTGCTAGTGGTTTGGGGACAGGGGGAGATGGCTACACCTTC.

This chain links TRBV30 with TRBJ2-1, with no clear D. The CDR3 consists of 12 residues. Germline values: CDR1 GTSNPN, CDR2 SVGIG (reference sequence). The CDR3 region has the DNA TGTTTGTACACTACCTCCTACAATGAGCAGTTCTTC. Translating gives CLYTTSYNEQFF. The whole variable domain, remainder taken from reference TRBV30 and TRBJ2-1, is SQTIHQWPATLVQPVGSPLSLECTVEGTSNPNLYWYRQAAGRGLQLLFYSVGIGQISSEVPQNLSASRPQDRQFILSSKKLLLSDSGFYLCLYTTSYNEQFFGPGTRLTVL.

This clone was recorded a few times. The chain has TRBV15 and TRBJ2-5; D ambiguous. The germline CDR1 and CDR2 sequences are LNHNV and YYDKDF (reference sequence). Trimming stripped 0 bases from V and 4 bases from J, with 6 bases between. There are 13 residues in the CDR3. CDR3 in DNA: TGTGCCACCAGCAGAGATCGGGCAGAGACCCAGTACTTC. Translated: CATSRDRAETQYF.

This clone was detected once. This CDR3 is CASSRLAPGTDTQYF. The CDR3 DNA reads as TGTGCCAGCAGCCGGCTAGCTCCGGGCACAGATACGCAGTATTTT. The chain recombines TRBV14 with TRBJ2-3; possibly TRBD2 for D (5 bases). The V gene lost 4 bases and the J gene lost 1 base, with 12 bases spanning the gap. This CDR3 is 15 amino acids long. Germline V lookup: CDR1 SGHDN, CDR2 FVKESK. Full variable domain (remainder filled in from reference TRBV14 and TRBJ2-3): EAGVTQFPSHSVIEKGQTVTLRCDPISGHDNLYWYRRVMGKEIKFLLHFVKESKQDESGMPNNRFLAERTGGTYSTLKVQPAELEDSGVYFCASSRLAPGTDTQYFGPGTRLTVL.

This chain uses TRBV10-1 with TRBJ2-7; D may match TRBD1 or TRBD2 (7 bases each). Germline values: CDR1 WNHNN, CDR2 SYGVQD (reference sequence). The CDR3 sequence is 15 residues long. The V and J ends lost 6 bases and 3 bases respectively, with 18 bases between them. The CDR3 is CASSEGGAGGYEQYF. As DNA, the CDR3 is TGCGCCAGCAGCGAGGGGGGGGCAGGGGGCTACGAGCAGTACTTC.

The CDR3 DNA sequence: TGTGCCAGCAGTTCCGGGCCCGACACCGGGGAGCTGTTTTTT. Its translation: CASSSGPDTGELFF. The chain employs TRBV6-6 and TRBJ2-2, with D uncertain. Germline lookup yields CDR1 MNHNY and CDR2 SVGAGI (reference sequence). The CDR3 has 14 residues. V was shortened by 4 bases and J by 3 bases, with 9 bases between the two germline ends.

The CDR3 protein is CASSVTGYNSPLHF. The CDR3 DNA reads TGTGCCAGCAGCGTAACAGGGTATAATTCACCCCTCCACTTT. This chain connects TRBV9 to TRBJ1-6; D perhaps matches TRBD1 (6 bases). The CDR3 covers 14 residues. The V gene's germline CDR1 is SGDLS and CDR2 YYNGEE. V was shortened by 1 base and J by 4 bases, with 6 bases between the two germline ends.

The chain is built from TRBV9 and TRBJ1-1; the D is unclear. CDR3 size: 13 residues. The germline V and J ends were trimmed by 0 bases and 5 bases, with 8 bases remaining between them. The germline CDR1 and CDR2 sequences are SGDLS and YYNGEE. CDR3 DNA: TGTGCCAGCAGCGTAGCCAGCGCGACTGAAGCTTTCTTT. This gives the protein CASSVASATEAFF.

The chain combines TRBV5-1 with TRBJ1-2; D might be TRBD1 (5 bases). The V gene lost 0 bases and the J gene lost 8 bases, with 14 bases spanning the gap. The germline V gene encodes CDR1 SGHRS and CDR2 YFSETQ. The CDR3 runs 14 residues. CDR3 amino acids: CASSLESRANGYTF. CDR3 DNA sequence: TGCGCCAGCAGCTTGGAGAGCAGGGCGAACGGCTACACCTTC.

This clone is large in the sample. V and J are TRBV6-6 and TRBJ2-7; possible D gene TRBD1, 6 bases. Germline values: CDR1 MNHNY, CDR2 SVGAGI (reference sequence). Deletions cut 0 bases from V and 3 bases from J, with 6 bases between. The CDR3 loop spans 13 amino acids. CDR3 sequence reads: CASSYSRGYEQYF. CDR3 nucleotide sequence: TGTGCCAGCAGTTACTCCAGGGGCTACGAGCAGTACTTC.

The gene calls are TRBV2 and TRBJ1-5; D is perhaps TRBD1 (5 bases). CDR1 is SNHLY and CDR2 is FYNNEI in the germline V gene. The V end was cut by 6 bases, the J end by 5 bases, with 11 bases between. This CDR3 is 13 amino acids long. CDR3: CASSWGLDQPQHF. CDR3 nucleotide sequence: TGTGCCAGCAGCTGGGGACTTGATCAGCCCCAGCATTTT.

The chain employs TRBV7-2 and TRBJ1-6; D remains ambiguous. CDR3 length equals 13 residues. V gave up 5 bases and J gave up 10 bases, with 12 bases separating them. Germline-derived CDR1 and CDR2 are SGHTA and FQGNSA. The CDR3 region has the DNA TGTGCCAGCAGCAAAAAACGAGACTCACCCCTCCACTTT. Amino acids: CASSKKRDSPLHF.

This rearrangement joins TRBV6-5 to TRBJ1-6, with unresolved D. The CDR3 length is 13 residues. Germline CDR1 reads MNHEY; CDR2 reads SVGAGI. V lost 0 bases to trimming and J lost 12 bases, with 9 bases between them. Here the CDR3 reads CASSYSNTKPLHF. The CDR3 bases are TGTGCCAGCAGTTACTCGAATACAAAACCCCTCCACTTT.

This clone was recorded once. The chain joins TRBV29-1 to TRBJ2-7, with D perhaps TRBD1 (6 bases). V was cut by 6 bases and J by 3 bases, with 9 bases left in between. Germline lookup yields CDR1 SQVTM and CDR2 ANQGSEA. This CDR3 has 11 amino acids. The chain's CDR3 is CSVKGGYEQYF. CDR3 DNA sequence: TGCAGCGTGAAAGGGGGCTACGAGCAGTACTTC.

This rearrangement joins TRBV5-1 to TRBJ1-1; D is ambiguous. The CDR3 has 13 residues. The germline V gene encodes CDR1 SGHRS and CDR2 YFSETQ. V was clipped by 2 bases and J by 4 bases, with 9 bases between them. In nucleotides, the CDR3 is TGCGCCAGCAGCTTAGGGCAGCTCACTGAAGCTTTCTTT. Amino acid sequence: CASSLGQLTEAFF.